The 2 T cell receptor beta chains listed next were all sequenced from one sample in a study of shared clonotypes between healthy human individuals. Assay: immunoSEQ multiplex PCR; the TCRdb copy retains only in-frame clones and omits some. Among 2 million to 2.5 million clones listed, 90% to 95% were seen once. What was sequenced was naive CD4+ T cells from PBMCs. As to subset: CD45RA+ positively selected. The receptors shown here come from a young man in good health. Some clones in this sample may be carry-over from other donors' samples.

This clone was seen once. The CDR3 DNA reads TGTGCCAGCAGCTTAGTTGGGCCGTTGGGGGAGCTGTTTTTT. It codes for CASSLVGPLGELFF. V usage is TRBV7-2 and J usage is TRBJ2-2, with D unclear. V lost 1 base, J lost 8 bases, and 11 bases lay in between. Germline V gene data show CDR1 as SGHTA and CDR2 as FQGNSA. This CDR3 is 14 amino acids long.

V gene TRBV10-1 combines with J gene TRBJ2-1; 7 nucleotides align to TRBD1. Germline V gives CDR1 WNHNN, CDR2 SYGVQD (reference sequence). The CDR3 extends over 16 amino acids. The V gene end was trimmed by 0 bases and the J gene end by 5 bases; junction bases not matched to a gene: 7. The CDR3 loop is CASSESQGVANNEQFF. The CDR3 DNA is TGCGCCAGCAGTGAGTCCCAGGGGGTGGCGAACAATGAGCAGTTCTTC.